This T cell receptor (beta chain) emerged from a study of cytomegalovirus exposure and HLA in healthy donors. General study results and limits: Common viral pathogens were later found to be apparently linked to several of the most significant clusters.

Germline CDR1 reads LGHNA; CDR2 reads YNFKEQ. The CDR3 has 18 residues. V dropped 4 bases and J dropped 1; count of bases not matched to a gene: 7. Of note for this clone: Its antigen is as yet unknown.

The PCR ran on 60 Vbeta and 13 Jbeta primers. Repertoires were generated with immunoSEQ multiplex PCR, while TCRdb's copy carries only in-frame clones and drops some. This table holds 150,000 to 200,000 clones, over 60% found once. The receptor was derived from a woman in her 40s in good health and CMV-seronegative. The chain combines TRBV4-2 with TRBJ2-2; 12 nucleotides line up with TRBD2. The sequencing input was PBMCs. DNA for the CDR3: TGTGCCAGCAGCCGTTGGGCTAGCGGGAGGGTGAACACCGGGGAGCTGTTTTTT. Its translation: CASSRWASGRVNTGELFF.